The 20 T cell receptor beta chains below were found in one sample sequenced in a study of CD8+ T cells in alopecia areata. Treatment defined: oral pan-JAK inhibitor, 5-10 mg twice daily. Isolated RNA was reverse transcribed into cDNA used as the sequencing template. Libraries were prepared by immunoSEQ multiplex PCR; TCRdb keeps only in-frame clonotypes and omits some of them. The data show 150,000 or so clones, with roughly 54% seen just once and around a sixth held by the top ten. The material sequenced was CD8+ T cells sorted from blood, taken at week 4, from a patient treated with tofacitinib. These receptor sequences come from a human donor with alopecia areata.

The chain couples TRBV6-1 to TRBJ2-1; D is perhaps TRBD2 (7 bases). The germline V and J ends were trimmed by 6 bases and 7 bases, with 16 bases remaining between them. This CDR3 is 14 amino acids long. CDR1 and CDR2 (germline): MNHNS, SASEGT. CDR3 DNA: TGTGCCAGCAGCCTAGGGGGGGACGGGAATGAGCAGTTCTTC. It is translated as CASSLGGDGNEQFF.

The chain joins TRBV11-2 to TRBJ1-6; no clear D. The CDR3 is made up of 13 amino acids. The germline V gene has CDR1 SGHAT and CDR2 FQNNGV. The ends were cut back, 0 bases at V and 7 bases at J, with 4 bases in the middle. Written as DNA, the CDR3 is TGTGCCAGCAGCTTAGATTCCAATTCACCCCTCCACTTT. Residues: CASSLDSNSPLHF.

In DNA form, the CDR3 reads TGTGCCAGCCGGAGAGGGGCAACTAATGAAAAACTGTTTTTT. Residues: CASRRGATNEKLFF. This chain uses TRBV27 with TRBJ1-4, with D perhaps TRBD1 (5 bases). CDR3 length equals 14 residues. Germline V CDR1 and CDR2: MNHEY, SMNVEV (reference sequence). V was shortened by 8 bases and J by 0 bases, with 10 bases between the two germline ends.

The table lists this clone with a few counts. In DNA form, the CDR3 reads TGTGCTAGTGGTACCCACCTGAGCGGGGGGGCCACGGATGAGCAGTTCTTC. It translates to CASGTHLSGGATDEQFF. This chain links TRBV12-5 with TRBJ2-1, with 10 bases matching TRBD2. Germline trimming cut 5 bases from V and 8 bases from J; bases unmatched to any gene: 15. Germline values: CDR1 LGHNT, CDR2 FRNRAP. CDR3 length: 17 amino acids.

The chain employs TRBV4-2 and TRBJ2-3; 7 bases are shared with TRBD2. This CDR3 comprises 14 residues. From germline, CDR1 is LGHNA and CDR2 YNFKEQ. Germline trimming cut 4 bases from V and 2 bases from J; bases unmatched to any gene: 3. CDR3 protein: CASSPGTNTDTQYF. CDR3 DNA sequence: TGTGCCAGCAGCCCGGGGACTAACACAGATACGCAGTATTTT.

V is TRBV4-3 and J is TRBJ1-2; possible D gene TRBD1, 5 bases. Germline CDR1 and CDR2: LGHNA and YSLEER. This CDR3 has 16 amino acids. Trimming removed 2 bases at V and 4 bases at J, with 17 bases between. The CDR3 spells CASSQHVVDSTYGYTF. The DNA of the CDR3 is TGCGCCAGCAGCCAACACGTCGTAGACAGCACCTATGGCTACACCTTC.

J is TRBJ2-3 and V is TRBV6-5, with TRBD2 matching over 7 bases. CDR1 and CDR2 from the germline V gene are MNHEY and SVGAGI. V shed 4 bases, J shed 4 bases, and the junction held 8 bases outside the gene matches. The CDR3 sequence is 15 residues long. The CDR3 reads CASSSNGGLADTQYF. The CDR3 DNA is TGTGCCAGCAGTTCGAACGGGGGGTTGGCAGATACGCAGTATTTT.

The V gene is TRBV15, the J gene TRBJ2-5; 10 bases are a match to TRBD2. Germline assignment: CDR1 LNHNV and CDR2 YYDKDF (reference sequence). The J segment lost 3 bases and the V segment lost 3 bases, leaving 4 bases of the junction unmatched. The CDR3 is made up of 15 amino acids. CDR3 sequence: CATSRSLAGEETQYF. CDR3 coding DNA: TGTGCCACCAGCAGGTCCCTAGCGGGGGAAGAGACCCAGTACTTC.

A single count supports this clone. This chain links TRBV30 with TRBJ2-7; maybe TRBD2 (6 bases). Trimming left V 0 bases short and J 2 bases short, with 8 bases between. The CDR3 has 13 residues. The germline V gene encodes CDR1 GTSNPN and CDR2 SVGIG (reference sequence). DNA for the CDR3: TGTGCCTGGAGTGTGTCGGGGGCCTACGAGCAGTACTTC. Its protein is CAWSVSGAYEQYF.

The V gene is TRBV27, the J gene TRBJ2-3; a weak D match, TRBD1 (6 bases). Germline loops: CDR1 MNHEY, CDR2 SMNVEV (reference sequence). This CDR3 is 14 amino acids long. V was shortened by 6 bases and J by 2 bases, with 12 bases between the two germline ends. This CDR3 reads CASRRQVNTDTQYF. Written as DNA, the CDR3 is TGTGCCAGCAGACGACAGGTCAACACAGATACGCAGTATTTT.

V and J are TRBV30 and TRBJ1-1; D is unclear. This CDR3 has 12 amino acids. Germline lookup yields CDR1 GTSNPN and CDR2 SVGIG (reference sequence). V was trimmed by 5 bases and J by 0 bases, leaving 7 bases between them. The CDR3 loop reads CAWVRMNTEAFF. In nucleotides, the CDR3 is TGTGCCTGGGTCAGGATGAACACTGAAGCTTTCTTT.

The chain joins TRBV7-6 to TRBJ2-1; D possibly corresponds to TRBD1 (6 bases). V lost 8 bases and J lost 3, with 14 bases in between. Germline CDR1 and CDR2: SGHVS and FNYEAQ. The CDR3 spans 14 residues. CDR3: CASSGTWNYNEQFF. CDR3 DNA sequence: TGTGCCAGCTCCGGGACATGGAACTACAATGAGCAGTTCTTC.

The chain has TRBV5-4 and TRBJ2-7; 8 bases line up with TRBD1. J was trimmed by 1 base and V by 4 bases; bases with no gene match: 1. Germline lookup yields CDR1 SGHNT and CDR2 YYREEE (reference sequence). The CDR3 runs to 13 residues. CDR3 sequence reads: CASSGQGSYEQYF. For the CDR3, the DNA is TGTGCCAGCAGCGGACAGGGTTCCTACGAGCAGTACTTC.

This clone was seen only a few times. The V gene is TRBV14, the J gene TRBJ2-3, with 8 positions matching TRBD1. Trimming removed 4 bases from V and 0 bases from J; junction bases left unmatched: 9. The CDR3 is made up of 17 amino acids. Germline V lookup: CDR1 SGHDN, CDR2 FVKESK. The CDR3 nucleotides read TGTGCCAGCAGCCTTAAGCTCGGACAGGGTAGCACAGATACGCAGTATTTT. Protein sequence: CASSLKLGQGSTDTQYF.

The V and J genes are TRBV4-2 and TRBJ2-6; TRBD2 might be the D (6 bases). The CDR3 consists of 13 residues. Germline V gives CDR1 LGHNA, CDR2 YNFKEQ. V gave up 5 bases and J gave up 7 bases, with 9 bases separating them. CDR3 amino acids: CASSGRGANVLTF. For the CDR3, the DNA is TGTGCCAGCAGCGGGCGGGGTGCCAACGTCCTGACTTTC.

This chain links TRBV10-3 with TRBJ2-1, with 7 bases that match TRBD1. This CDR3 comprises 15 residues. The V gene's germline CDR1 is ENHRY and CDR2 SYGVKD. V shed 4 bases, J shed 7 bases, and the junction held 10 bases outside the gene matches. CDR3 in amino acids: CAISAHHRGWNEQFF. CDR3 coding DNA: TGTGCCATCAGTGCGCATCACAGGGGTTGGAATGAGCAGTTCTTC.

J is TRBJ2-7 and V is TRBV29-1, with unresolved D. Germline lookup yields CDR1 SQVTM and CDR2 ANQGSEA. The length of the CDR3 is 12 residues. The V gene lost 4 bases and the J gene lost 2 bases, with 9 bases spanning the gap. The CDR3 DNA reads as TGCAGCGTTGCCAGCTCAACCTACGAGCAGTACTTC. Translating gives CSVASSTYEQYF.

This chain uses TRBV13 with TRBJ1-1, with a weak D call TRBD1 (6 bases). Between the trimmed V and J ends, which lost 5 bases and 4 bases, there was a span of 14 bases. The CDR3 covers 14 residues. The germline V gene encodes CDR1 PRHDT and CDR2 FYEKMQ (reference sequence). The CDR3 here is CASSPAQGPTEAFF. The CDR3 coding sequence is TGTGCCAGCAGCCCCGCGCAGGGGCCCACTGAAGCTTTCTTT.

The chain recombines TRBV30 with TRBJ2-7; a possible D gene is TRBD1 (6 bases). Germline loops: CDR1 GTSNPN, CDR2 SVGIG (reference sequence). V was pared by 3 bases and J by 5 bases, with 14 bases between. The CDR3 covers 13 residues. The CDR3 region is CAWSLSRGNEQYF. As DNA, the CDR3 is TGTGCCTGGAGCCTGAGCAGGGGAAACGAGCAGTACTTC. The whole variable domain, remainder taken from reference TRBV30 and TRBJ2-7, is SQTIHQWPATLVQPVGSPLSLECTVEGTSNPNLYWYRQAAGRGLQLLFYSVGIGQISSEVPQNLSASRPQDRQFILSSKKLLLSDSGFYLCAWSLSRGNEQYFGPGTRLTVT.

This chain uses TRBV5-6 with TRBJ1-2; 9 bases fit TRBD1. The CDR3 covers 13 residues. The trim removed 4 bases at V and 6 bases at J, leaving 4 bases unmatched. Germline V CDR1 and CDR2: SGHDT, YYEEEE. Here the CDR3 reads CASSHGTGNGYTF. The CDR3 DNA follows: TGTGCCAGCAGCCACGGGACAGGGAATGGCTACACCTTC.